The 20 T cell receptor beta chains in this list originate from one sample, sequenced in a study of cytomegalovirus exposure and HLA in healthy donors. It was with 60 Vbeta and 13 Jbeta primers that the PCR ran. This table comes from immunoSEQ multiplex PCR, and its TCRdb copy is limited to in-frame clones, with some not included. The sample has 100,000 to 130,000 clones, approximately 79% seen once. The sequencing sample was made of PBMCs. All receptors derive from a man aged 18 to 35 in good health and CMV-seronegative.

The gene calls are TRBV19 and TRBJ2-3; the match to TRBD2 covers 9 bases. In germline, CDR1 is LNHDA, CDR2 SQIVND (reference sequence). The CDR3 covers 16 residues. The ends lost 3 bases at V and 2 bases at J; junction bases unmatched: 6. The CDR3 DNA follows: TGTGCCAGTAGTATCCCTGCGGGGGGGATCACAGATACGCAGTATTTT. It codes for CASSIPAGGITDTQYF.

This clone has a handful of counts. The V and J genes are TRBV11-3 and TRBJ2-7; D unclear. There are 11 residues in the CDR3. The V end lost 4 bases, the J end lost 3 bases, and 4 bases lay between the germline ends. Germline V CDR1 and CDR2: SGHNT, YENEEA. CDR3 in amino acids: CASSSGYEQYF. The CDR3 coding sequence is TGTGCCAGCAGCTCCGGCTACGAGCAGTACTTC. Full variable domain (missing parts from reference TRBV11-3 and TRBJ2-7): EAGVVQSPRYKIIEKKQPVAFWCNPISGHNTLYWYLQNLGQGPELLIRYENEEAVDDSQLPKDRFSAERLKGVDSTLKIQPAELGDSAVYLCASSSGYEQYFGPGTRLTVT.

The genes are TRBV27 and TRBJ2-2, with D unclear. This CDR3 has 14 amino acids. The ends were cut back, 3 bases at V and 0 bases at J, with 5 bases in the middle. The germline V gene has CDR1 MNHEY and CDR2 SMNVEV (reference sequence). The CDR3 nucleotides read TGTGCCAGCAGTTTCGGAGCGAACACCGGGGAGCTGTTTTTT. Protein: CASSFGANTGELFF.

The rearrangement uses TRBV4-2 and TRBJ2-2; the match to TRBD2 covers 15 bases. V was pared by 4 bases and J by 6 bases, with 0 bases of the junction left unmatched. CDR1 and CDR2 (germline): LGHNA, YNFKEQ. The CDR3 has 15 amino acids. CDR3 loop: CASSRTSGGAGELFF. The CDR3 region has the DNA TGTGCCAGCAGCCGGACTAGCGGGGGGGCCGGGGAGCTGTTTTTT.

The table lists this clone with a few counts. The genes are TRBV6-6 and TRBJ2-7; tentatively, D is TRBD1 (5 bases). Between the trimmed V and J ends, which lost 5 bases and 3 bases, there was a span of 14 bases. Germline CDR1 reads MNHNY; CDR2 reads SVGAGI (reference sequence). This CDR3 spans 14 amino acids. CDR3 nucleotide sequence: TGTGCCAGCAGTCCCACGGACACCTACTACGAGCAGTACTTC. Residues: CASSPTDTYYEQYF.

The rearrangement links TRBV21-1 to TRBJ1-2; TRBD1, the table's D call, lacks a check against the DNA. TRBV21-1 is flagged as a pseudogene. The CDR3 spans 14 residues. The CDR3 DNA reads TGTGCCACAGAGACAGGGGGTTTTCGGAGTGGCTACACCTTC. Protein: CATETGGFRSGYTF.

The genes are TRBV5-5 and TRBJ1-5, with TRBD1 matching over 9 bases. In germline, CDR1 is SGHKS, CDR2 YYEKEE (reference sequence). With V trimmed by 4 bases and J by 6 bases, 5 bases remained unmatched. The CDR3 runs to 14 residues. CDR3 in DNA: TGTGCCAGCAGCCTAGGGACAGGGAGTCAGCCCCAGCATTTT. The encoded protein is CASSLGTGSQPQHF.

This clone was counted ten times or more. The gene calls are TRBV27 and TRBJ2-3; D perhaps matches TRBD1 (6 bases). The germline CDR1 and CDR2 sequences are MNHEY and SMNVEV (reference sequence). V dropped 5 bases and J dropped 7 bases, with 13 bases sitting between them. The CDR3 runs to 13 residues. For the CDR3, the DNA is TGTGCCAGCAGTACAGGGTCGTGGAATACGCAGTATTTT. Its protein product is CASSTGSWNTQYF.

V usage is TRBV7-9 and J usage is TRBJ1-6; the match to TRBD1 covers 11 bases. In germline, CDR1 is SEHNR, CDR2 FQNEAQ (reference sequence). V was clipped by 1 base and J by 6 bases; unmatched bases: 2. This CDR3 comprises 16 residues. Written as DNA, the CDR3 is TGTGCCAGCAGCTTAGTTGGGACAGGGGGTAATTCACCCCTCCACTTT. It is translated as CASSLVGTGGNSPLHF.

The gene calls are TRBV18 and TRBJ2-1, with D possibly matching TRBD1 (5 bases). Germline CDR1 is KGHSH and CDR2 is LQKENI. V gave up 6 bases and J gave up 0 bases, with 15 bases separating them. The CDR3 has 16 residues. The CDR3 region has the DNA TGTGCCAGCTCTAGCAAGACAGCGAACTCCTACAATGAGCAGTTCTTC. It is translated as CASSSKTANSYNEQFF.

The V and J genes are TRBV10-3 and TRBJ2-2; 11 nucleotides agree with TRBD1. Unmatched junction bases numbered 1, after V lost 6 bases and J lost 1 base. This CDR3 has 15 amino acids. CDR1 and CDR2 from the germline V gene are ENHRY and SYGVKD. The CDR3 bases are TGTGCCATCAGGGGGACAGGGGGGAACACCGGGGAGCTGTTTTTT. Its translation is CAIRGTGGNTGELFF.

J is TRBJ1-2 and V is TRBV5-6; D remains unclear. Trimming left V 0 bases short and J 4 bases short, with 7 bases between. The length of the CDR3 is 13 residues. Germline V CDR1 and CDR2: SGHDT, YYEEEE. The CDR3 loop reads CASSLGASYGYTF. CDR3 nucleotide sequence: TGTGCCAGCAGCTTGGGAGCTTCCTATGGCTACACCTTC.

V gene TRBV28 combines with J gene TRBJ1-3; D is ambiguous. V was cut by 2 bases and J by 3 bases, with 5 bases left in between. There are 13 residues in the CDR3. In germline, CDR1 is MDHEN, CDR2 SYDVKM. CDR3 DNA sequence: TGTGCCAGCAGTTTAGGCGGTGGAAACACCATATATTTT. Its protein is CASSLGGGNTIYF.

This clone occurred once. This chain uses TRBV2 with TRBJ2-7; D is perhaps TRBD2 (5 bases). Trimming pared 6 bases from V and 10 bases from J, leaving 16 bases between. This CDR3 contains 12 residues. Germline loops: CDR1 SNHLY, CDR2 FYNNEI. The CDR3 here is CASSRRGEEQYF. CDR3 coding DNA: TGTGCCAGCAGCCGCCGGGGTGAGGAACAGTACTTC.

This rearrangement joins TRBV9 to TRBJ2-5; 7 bases agree with TRBD2. CDR1 SGDLS and CDR2 YYNGEE come from the germline V gene. V lost 2 bases to trimming and J lost 5 bases; unmatched junction nucleotides: 3. The CDR3 loop spans 13 amino acids. The CDR3 loop reads CASSVGRGETQYF. CDR3 coding DNA: TGTGCCAGCAGCGTGGGGCGGGGGGAGACCCAGTACTTC.

The V call is TRBV15, the J call TRBJ2-4, with TRBD2 matching over 11 bases. Germline V lookup: CDR1 LNHNV, CDR2 YYDKDF (reference sequence). The CDR3 is made up of 15 amino acids. With 5 bases clipped from V and 9 bases from J, the junction kept 9 bases outside the gene matches. CDR3 protein: CATSPGGSGGVIQYF. CDR3 DNA sequence: TGTGCCACCAGCCCGGGGGGTAGCGGGGGGGTCATTCAGTACTTC.

V gene TRBV9 combines with J gene TRBJ1-1; tentative D call: TRBD1 (6 bases). Germline V gene data show CDR1 as SGDLS and CDR2 as YYNGEE. This CDR3 spans 15 amino acids. The germline V and J ends were trimmed by 4 bases and 0 bases, with 13 bases remaining between them. The CDR3 is CASSPRGQMNTEAFF. The CDR3 bases are TGTGCCAGCAGCCCCCGCGGACAGATGAACACTGAAGCTTTCTTT.

The J gene is TRBJ1-4, the V gene TRBV5-6; D remains unclear. The CDR3 length is 16 residues. V was clipped by 4 bases and J by 8 bases, with 21 bases between them. The germline gives CDR1 SGHDT, CDR2 YYEEEE. CDR3 DNA sequence: TGTGCCAGCAGCCGCGGGCCTCCCGTAAATAGGGAAAAACTGTTTTTT. It encodes CASSRGPPVNREKLFF.

The chain employs TRBV6-1 and TRBJ1-2, with D perhaps matching TRBD1 (6 bases). Germline values: CDR1 MNHNS, CDR2 SASEGT. The length of the CDR3 is 12 residues. V was cut by 7 bases and J by 8 bases, with 14 bases left in between. The CDR3 spells CASNDRPGGYTF. The CDR3 coding sequence is TGTGCCAGCAATGACAGGCCGGGGGGCTACACCTTC.

V and J are TRBV5-1 and TRBJ1-1; D possibly corresponds to TRBD1 (5 bases). CDR3 length: 13 residues. With 0 bases removed from V and 8 bases from J, the gap between germline ends came to 11 bases. Germline assignment: CDR1 SGHRS and CDR2 YFSETQ. CDR3 residues: CASSLAGDREAFF. The CDR3 DNA reads TGCGCCAGCAGCTTGGCCGGAGACAGAGAAGCTTTCTTT.